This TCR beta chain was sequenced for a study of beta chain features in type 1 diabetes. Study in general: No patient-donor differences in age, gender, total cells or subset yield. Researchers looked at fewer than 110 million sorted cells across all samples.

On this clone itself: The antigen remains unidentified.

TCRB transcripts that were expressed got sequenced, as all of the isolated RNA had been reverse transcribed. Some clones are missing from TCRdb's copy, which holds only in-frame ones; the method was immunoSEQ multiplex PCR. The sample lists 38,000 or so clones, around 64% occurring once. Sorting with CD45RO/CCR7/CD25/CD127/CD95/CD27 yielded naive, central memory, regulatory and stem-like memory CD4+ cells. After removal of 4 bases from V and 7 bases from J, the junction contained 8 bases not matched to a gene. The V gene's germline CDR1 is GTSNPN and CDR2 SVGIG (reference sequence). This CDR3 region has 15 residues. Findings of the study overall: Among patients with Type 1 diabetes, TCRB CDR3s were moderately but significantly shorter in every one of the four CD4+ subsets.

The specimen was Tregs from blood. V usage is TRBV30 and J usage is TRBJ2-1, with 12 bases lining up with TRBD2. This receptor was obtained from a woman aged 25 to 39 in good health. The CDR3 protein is CAWTLLAGGVNEQFF. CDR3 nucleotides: TGTGCCTGGACATTACTAGCGGGAGGTGTAAATGAGCAGTTCTTC.